This T cell receptor (beta chain) emerged from a study of cytomegalovirus exposure and HLA in healthy donors. Use of 60 Vbeta and 13 Jbeta primers characterized the PCR. TCRdb's table, derived via immunoSEQ multiplex PCR, lists solely in-frame clones and lacks some. The sample lists more than 140,000 clones; around 65% were seen once. This clone appeared a few times. The target antigen is unknown. Broader study findings: With high specificity and sensitivity, the classifier reportedly diagnosed cytomegalovirus status.

The ends lost 0 bases at V and 6 bases at J; junction bases unmatched: 5. The CDR3 runs to 16 residues. Germline lookup yields CDR1 MNHEY and CDR2 SVGAGI. This chain links TRBV6-5 with TRBJ2-2, with 9 nucleotides matching TRBD2. The receptor comes from a woman aged 25 to 45 in good health and CMV-seropositive. The sequenced sample was PBMCs. The CDR3 DNA sequence: TGTGCCAGCAGTTACTCGAATCTAGCGGGATCCGGGGAGCTGTTTTTT. Encoded protein: CASSYSNLAGSGELFF.